These 30 T cell receptor beta chains came from one sample sequenced in a study of CD8 T cells in ankylosing spondylitis. Findings of the study overall: A TCR beta motif of 7 to 9 highly homologous variants seemed to mark ankylosing spondylitis blood.

Their antigens remain unidentified. TCRdb fed the 5' RACE reads into MiXCR, producing one record per CDR3 protein. The sample shows a few hundred thousand distinct CDR3 sequences, 20% to 25% of them seen only once. The sequenced sample was blood, either unsorted or a sorted T cell fraction (not recorded which). These TCRs come from a male donor with ankylosing spondylitis.

This clonotype was detected many times. The chain couples TRBV5-8 to TRBJ2-3, with a weak D call TRBD2 (6 bases). The CDR3 contains 15 residues. V was trimmed by 4 bases and J by 0 bases, leaving 12 bases between them. CDR1 and CDR2 (germline): SGHTS, YDEGEE. CDR3 sequence: CASSPGSGSTDTQYF. The CDR3 DNA sequence: TGTGCCAGCAGCCCCGGTAGCGGTAGCACAGATACGCAGTATTTT.

This clonotype was observed a few times. The gene calls are TRBV4-1 and TRBJ2-1, with 8 bases identical to TRBD2. The CDR3 has 16 residues. J was trimmed by 8 bases and V by 4 bases; bases with no gene match: 13. The germline gives CDR1 MGHRA, CDR2 YSYEKL. The CDR3 DNA reads as TGCGCCAGCAGCCGAAGTACTAGCGGTCAAAAGGATGAGCAGTTCTTC. The encoded protein is CASSRSTSGQKDEQFF.

V and J are TRBV18 and TRBJ2-1, with 9 bases that match TRBD1. This CDR3 is built from 17 residues. Per germline, CDR1 KGHSH and CDR2 LQKENI. Trimming took 3 bases from V and 8 from J; bases not matched to a gene: 14. As DNA, the CDR3 is TGTGCCAGCTCACCGATGGCGTTGGACAGGGGCATCGATGAGCAGTTCTTC. Its protein is CASSPMALDRGIDEQFF. The entire variable domain, with the rest obtained from reference TRBV18 and TRBJ2-1, is as follows: NAGVMQNPRHLVRRRGQEARLRCSPMKGHSHVYWYRQLPEEGLKFMVYLQKENIIDESGMPKERFSAEFPKEGPSILRIQQVVRGDSAAYFCASSPMALDRGIDEQFFGPGTRLTVL.

This clonotype was seen just once. The rearrangement links TRBV14 to TRBJ2-2; 10 bases agree with TRBD2. Germline V gene sequence: CDR1 SGHDN, CDR2 FVKESK. This CDR3 contains 15 residues. Trimming removed 3 bases from V and 4 bases from J; junction bases left unmatched: 2. The CDR3 loop is CASSQGLASTGELFF. CDR3 nucleotides: TGTGCCAGCAGCCAGGGACTAGCGAGCACCGGGGAGCTGTTTTTT.

The rearrangement links TRBV29-1 to TRBJ2-7; 11 positions agree with TRBD2. Trimming cost V 0 bases and J 3 bases; bases outside gene matches: 7. Germline CDR1 SQVTM, CDR2 ANQGSEA. The CDR3 loop spans 16 amino acids. The CDR3 DNA is TGCAGCGTTGAAGAAGCGACTAGCGGGACCCTCTACGAGCAGTACTTC. Translation gives CSVEEATSGTLYEQYF.

V usage is TRBV7-2 and J usage is TRBJ2-3, with 10 positions matching TRBD2. This CDR3 is built from 16 residues. CDR1 is SGHTA, CDR2 FQGNSA, per germline. After removal of 5 bases from V and 1 base from J, the junction contained 6 bases not matched to a gene. In nucleotides, the CDR3 is TGTGCCAGCAGCCTAGGACTAGCGGAGGGCACAGATACGCAGTATTTT. Translation: CASSLGLAEGTDTQYF. Together with reference TRBV7-2 and TRBJ2-3, the CDR3 gives the full variable domain: GAGVSQSPSNKVTEKGKDVELRCDPISGHTALYWYRQSLGQGLEFLIYFQGNSAPDKSGLPSDRFSAERTGGSVSTLTIQRTQQEDSAVYLCASSLGLAEGTDTQYFGPGTRLTVL.

V and J are TRBV5-6 and TRBJ1-1, with D maybe TRBD1 (6 bases). This CDR3 is built from 13 residues. Trimming pared 3 bases from V and 2 bases from J, leaving 8 bases between. CDR1 and CDR2 from the germline V gene are SGHDT and YYEEEE. The CDR3 DNA reads TGTGCCAGCAGCTACAGGGTAAACACTGAAGCTTTCTTT. The encoded protein is CASSYRVNTEAFF.

The rearrangement uses TRBV3-1 and TRBJ1-4, with 10 bases aligning to TRBD1. V dropped 4 bases and J dropped 8; count of bases not matched to a gene: 7. Germline V gene lookup returns CDR1 LGHDT and CDR2 YNNKEL (reference sequence). CDR3 length: 15 residues. The CDR3 nucleotides are TGTGCCAGCAGCCGGCCGGGACAGGGGAAGGAAAAACTGTTTTTT. This gives the protein CASSRPGQGKEKLFF.

V and J are TRBV3-1 and TRBJ2-7; possible D gene TRBD2, 6 bases. CDR1 is LGHDT and CDR2 is YNNKEL in the germline V gene (reference sequence). The CDR3 length is 14 residues. V was shortened by 1 base and J by 4 bases, with 11 bases between the two germline ends. The CDR3 nucleotides read TGTGCCAGCAGCCAAGCGGGCGGGACTTACGAGCAGTACTTC. Its translation is CASSQAGGTYEQYF.

Only a few counts were recorded for this clonotype. The J gene is TRBJ2-3, the V gene TRBV20-1, with 7 bases matching TRBD2. With 1 base clipped from V and 0 bases from J, the junction kept 4 bases outside the gene matches. Per the germline V gene, CDR1 is DFQATT and CDR2 is SNEGSKA (reference sequence). CDR3 length: 15 amino acids. DNA for the CDR3: TGCAGTGCTAGAGTTACTAGCGCAAGCACAGATACGCAGTATTTT. It yields the protein CSARVTSASTDTQYF.

This chain joins TRBV12-3 or TRBV12-4 and TRBJ1-5; D is uncertain. V lost 2 bases and J 0 bases, leaving 5 bases between the germline ends. This CDR3 has 14 residues. CDR3 residues: CASSLPNSNQPQHF. CDR3 nucleotide sequence: TGTGCCAGCAGTTTACCAAATAGCAATCAGCCCCAGCATTTT.

The chain uses TRBV3-1 and TRBJ1-5; 8 nucleotides match TRBD1. V dropped 4 bases and J dropped 4; count of bases not matched to a gene: 9. Looked up from germline, CDR1 is LGHDT and CDR2 is YNNKEL (reference sequence). The CDR3 consists of 16 residues. CDR3 sequence (DNA): TGTGCCAGCAGCCGCGGATGGACAGGGAGAAATCAGCCCCAGCATTTT. This translates into CASSRGWTGRNQPQHF.

This clonotype was seen many times. This chain uses TRBV2 with TRBJ2-3; 9 bases fit TRBD2. Germline loops: CDR1 SNHLY, CDR2 FYNNEI. The CDR3 is 16 residues long. The junction had 7 bases not matched to a gene; V was cut back by 0 bases and J by 6 bases. CDR3 sequence (DNA): TGTGCCAGCAGTGAAGCGCTGGTAGCGGGAGAGGATACGCAGTATTTT. It is translated as CASSEALVAGEDTQYF.

V gene TRBV4-1 combines with J gene TRBJ1-4; tentative D call: TRBD1 (5 bases). Germline CDR1 reads MGHRA; CDR2 reads YSYEKL. The CDR3 extends over 14 amino acids. The ends were cut back, 4 bases at V and 8 bases at J, with 14 bases in the middle. The CDR3 spells CASSPPGREEKLFF. In DNA form, the CDR3 reads TGCGCCAGCAGCCCTCCCGGCAGGGAGGAAAAACTGTTTTTT.

This sequence joins TRBV24-1 and TRBJ2-2; D could derive from TRBD1 or TRBD2 (5 bases each). From germline, CDR1 is KGHDR and CDR2 SFDVKD. The germline V and J ends were trimmed by 4 bases and 1 base, with 12 bases remaining between them. The CDR3 spans 16 residues. Here the CDR3 reads CATSDHGTKNTGELFF. Here the CDR3 DNA reads TGTGCCACCAGTGACCACGGGACCAAGAACACCGGGGAGCTGTTTTTT.

The J gene is TRBJ2-2, the V gene TRBV24-1; unclear D gene. V lost 2 bases and J 6 bases, leaving 6 bases between the germline ends. The CDR3 is 13 residues long. Germline values: CDR1 KGHDR, CDR2 SFDVKD. Written as DNA, the CDR3 is TGTGCCACCAGTGATTCTCCGGCCGGGGAGCTGTTTTTT. This gives the protein CATSDSPAGELFF.

This clonotype was seen a handful of times. V is TRBV5-6 and J is TRBJ1-2, with D possibly being TRBD1 (5 bases). V shed 6 bases and J shed 0 bases, with 21 bases lying between them. This CDR3 comprises 17 residues. Germline loops: CDR1 SGHDT, CDR2 YYEEEE. The CDR3 region has the DNA TGTGCCAGCACTTCCGGGACTCCTGAGTGGGCTAACTATGGCTACACCTTC. It yields the protein CASTSGTPEWANYGYTF.

This sequence joins TRBV10-3 and TRBJ2-2; TRBD2 matches at 10 bases. The CDR3 extends over 17 amino acids. The trim removed 3 bases at V and 2 bases at J, leaving 6 bases unmatched. Germline V gene sequence: CDR1 ENHRY, CDR2 SYGVKD. The CDR3 sequence: CAISDPRTSGNTGELFF. The CDR3 DNA is TGTGCCATCAGTGATCCCCGGACTAGCGGAAACACCGGGGAGCTGTTTTTT.

The chain links TRBV2 to TRBJ2-5; no clear D. CDR3 length: 14 residues. Trimming stripped 6 bases from V and 2 bases from J, with 13 bases between. The germline V gene encodes CDR1 SNHLY and CDR2 FYNNEI. The CDR3 spells CASRRGPTQETQYF. For the CDR3, the DNA is TGTGCCAGCAGAAGAGGACCCACACAAGAGACCCAGTACTTC.

Only a few counts were recorded for this clonotype. The chain is built from TRBV20-1 and TRBJ2-1, with 12 bases identical to TRBD2. Germline trimming cut 3 bases from V and 6 bases from J; bases unmatched to any gene: 3. The germline CDR1 and CDR2 sequences are DFQATT and SNEGSKA (reference sequence). This CDR3 comprises 14 residues. CDR3 sequence: CSASRLAGVNEQFF. The DNA of the CDR3 is TGCAGTGCTAGTCGACTAGCGGGAGTCAATGAGCAGTTCTTC.

This clonotype was recorded a few times. This chain connects TRBV12-3 or TRBV12-4 to TRBJ2-5; the D is unclear. The CDR3 is 14 amino acids. Trimming took 6 bases from V and 4 from J, leaving 15 bases between them. The CDR3 DNA reads TGTGCCAGCAGGTGGAAGGGTGCCGGAGAGACCCAGTACTTC. This translates into CASRWKGAGETQYF.

This rearrangement joins TRBV29-1 to TRBJ2-7, with D perhaps matching TRBD1 (5 bases). Trimming removed 7 bases from V and 0 bases from J, with 13 bases in between. CDR1 and CDR2 from the germline V gene are SQVTM and ANQGSEA. The CDR3 loop spans 13 amino acids. CDR3 DNA: TGCAGCGGGCGCCAGGGCCTCTCCTACGAGCAGTACTTC. Its protein is CSGRQGLSYEQYF.

The table lists this clonotype with a few counts. The rearrangement joins TRBV5-1 to TRBJ2-1; D is ambiguous. V gave up 4 bases and J gave up 0 bases, with 20 bases separating them. Germline loops: CDR1 SGHRS, CDR2 YFSETQ. The CDR3 is made up of 18 amino acids. CDR3 loop: CASSPRAGPISSYNEQFF. In nucleotides, the CDR3 is TGCGCCAGCAGCCCACGGGCCGGCCCGATTAGCTCCTACAATGAGCAGTTCTTC.

The table lists this clonotype with a few counts. The gene calls are TRBV7-3 and TRBJ2-1; D is unclear. The CDR3 has 13 residues. V lost 1 base and J lost 12, with 13 bases in between. Germline V gene sequence: CDR1 SGHTA, CDR2 FQGTGA. The CDR3: CASSLIGSLGQFF. The CDR3 region has the DNA TGTGCCAGCAGCTTAATTGGTAGCCTGGGGCAGTTCTTC.

This clonotype was seen only a few times. The chain has TRBV2 and TRBJ1-6; perhaps TRBD1 as D (5 bases). The CDR3 extends over 16 amino acids. Germline assignment: CDR1 SNHLY and CDR2 FYNNEI. V lost 4 bases and J 10 bases, leaving 20 bases between the germline ends. The CDR3 region has the DNA TGTGCCAGCAGTGTGTTCACAGTTAACCCAGGGTCACCCCTCCACTTT. It translates to CASSVFTVNPGSPLHF.

A few counts support this clonotype. The genes are TRBV20-1 and TRBJ2-7; 7 bases match TRBD2. The CDR3 covers 16 residues. Germline CDR1 and CDR2: DFQATT and SNEGSKA (reference sequence). J gave up 4 bases and V 3 bases, and 15 bases lay outside the gene matches. CDR3 nucleotide sequence: TGCAGTGCTAGGGAGGGGAGGGCTAGCGGATTATACGAGCAGTACTTC. As protein: CSAREGRASGLYEQYF.

Details on this clonotype: This CDR3 is missing its conserved last phenylalanine or tryptophan, likely due to a read error. This chain connects TRBV25-1 to TRBJ1-6, with D possibly being TRBD1 (6 bases). Trimming removed 4 bases at V and 0 bases at J, with 10 bases between. Germline V gene data show CDR1 as MGHDK and CDR2 as SYGVNS. The CDR3 runs 16 residues. The CDR3 is CASSAGGRSYNSPLHV. CDR3 coding DNA: TGTGCCAGCAGTGCCGGGGGCCGCTCCTATAATTCACCCCTCCACGTT.

This clonotype was recorded a few times. This chain connects TRBV4-2 to TRBJ1-5; a possible D gene is TRBD1 (5 bases). This CDR3 region has 18 residues. The germline gives CDR1 LGHNA, CDR2 YNFKEQ. V lost 0 bases and J lost 0, with 15 bases in between. The CDR3 is CASSQDKFGGYSNQPQHF. CDR3 in DNA: TGTGCCAGCAGCCAAGATAAGTTTGGGGGGTATAGCAATCAGCCCCAGCATTTT.

The chain recombines TRBV25-1 with TRBJ2-6; D is uncertain. Germline V gene sequence: CDR1 MGHDK, CDR2 SYGVNS. The CDR3 contains 19 residues. Trimming cost V 1 base and J 0 bases, with 16 bases left between them. Here the CDR3 reads CASSELDLGPSSGANVLTF. The CDR3 DNA follows: TGTGCCAGCAGTGAATTGGACCTAGGGCCCAGCTCTGGGGCCAACGTCCTGACTTTC.

Only a few counts were recorded for this clonotype. The J gene is TRBJ2-2, the V gene TRBV5-1; D perhaps matches TRBD1 (6 bases). From germline, CDR1 is SGHRS and CDR2 YFSETQ. This CDR3 is 15 amino acids long. Between the trimmed V and J ends, which lost 7 bases and 0 bases, there was a span of 13 bases. The CDR3 region is CASLDRSANTGELFF. Written as DNA, the CDR3 is TGCGCCAGCCTCGACAGGTCCGCGAACACCGGGGAGCTGTTTTTT.